This entry describes one T cell receptor (beta chain). Its antigen is unknown. The CDR3 end is not reached by the read, which stops 3 residues before it; the germline J gene fills it in. This specimen comes from a study of T cells in women clearing cervical HPV infection. Study-level background: Donors had HPV16-related CIN3 or worse; 2 had invasive cancer.

Study findings and constraints: CIN3+ cases had significantly higher TCR repertoire richness than controls, but evenness did not differ.

Germline V lookup: CDR1 KGHSH, CDR2 LQKENI. This CDR3 contains 14 residues. V was pared by 1 base and J by 6 bases, with 13 bases between. TCRdb's copy holds only in-frame clones and misses some; the assay was immunoSEQ multiplex PCR. This sample's table has about 30,000 clones. The receptor was isolated from a woman aged 18 to 69 with a cervical HPV16 infection that either progressed to CIN3+ or cleared (not recorded which). This chain links TRBV18 with TRBJ2-7; tentatively, D is TRBD2 (7 bases). The sample taken for sequencing was blood buffy coat. CDR3 bases read: TGTGCCAGCTCACCACGGGCAGGGGAGGGCGAG. It translates to CASSPRAGEGE. The CDR3 in its entirety is CASSPRAGEGEQYF.